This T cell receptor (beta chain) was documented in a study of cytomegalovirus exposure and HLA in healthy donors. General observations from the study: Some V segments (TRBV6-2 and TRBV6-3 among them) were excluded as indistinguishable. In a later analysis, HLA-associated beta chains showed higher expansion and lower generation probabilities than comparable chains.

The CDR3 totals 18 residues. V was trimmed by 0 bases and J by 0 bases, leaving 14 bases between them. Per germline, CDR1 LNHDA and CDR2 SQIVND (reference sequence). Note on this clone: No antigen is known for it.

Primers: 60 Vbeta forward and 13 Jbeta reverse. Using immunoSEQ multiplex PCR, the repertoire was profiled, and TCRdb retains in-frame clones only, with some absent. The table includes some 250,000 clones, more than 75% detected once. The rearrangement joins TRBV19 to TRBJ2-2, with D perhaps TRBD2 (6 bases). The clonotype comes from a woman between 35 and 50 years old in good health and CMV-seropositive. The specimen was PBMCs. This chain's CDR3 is CASSIDIVAVANTGELFF. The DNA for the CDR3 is TGTGCCAGTAGTATAGATATCGTAGCGGTCGCGAACACCGGGGAGCTGTTTTTT. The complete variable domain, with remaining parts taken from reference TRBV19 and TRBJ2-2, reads DGGITQSPKYLFRKEGQNVTLSCEQNLNHDAMYWYRQDPGQGLRLIYYSQIVNDFQKGDIAEGYSVSREKKESFPLTVTSAQKNPTAFYLCASSIDIVAVANTGELFFGEGSRLTVL.